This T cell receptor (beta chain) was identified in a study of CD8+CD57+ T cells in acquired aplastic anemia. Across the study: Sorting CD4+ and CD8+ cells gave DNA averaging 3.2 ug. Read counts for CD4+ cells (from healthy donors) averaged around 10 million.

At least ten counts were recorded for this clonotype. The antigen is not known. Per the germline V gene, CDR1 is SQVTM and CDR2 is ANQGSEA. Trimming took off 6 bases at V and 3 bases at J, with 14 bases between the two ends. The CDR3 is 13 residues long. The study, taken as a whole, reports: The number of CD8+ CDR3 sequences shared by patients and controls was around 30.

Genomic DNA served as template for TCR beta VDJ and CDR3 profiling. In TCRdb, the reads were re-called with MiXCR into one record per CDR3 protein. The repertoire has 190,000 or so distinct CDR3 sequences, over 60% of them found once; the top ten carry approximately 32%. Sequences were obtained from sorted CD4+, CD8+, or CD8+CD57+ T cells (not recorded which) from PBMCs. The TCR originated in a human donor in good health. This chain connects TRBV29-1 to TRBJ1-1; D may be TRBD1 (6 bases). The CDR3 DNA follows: TGCAGCGTGGGGGGCGGGGGGTACACTGAAGCTTTCTTT. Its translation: CSVGGGGYTEAFF.